The clone carrying this T cell receptor beta chain was seen only a few times. The method was immunoSEQ multiplex PCR; TCRdb's version includes in-frame clones alone and lacks a portion of them. The table has 200,000 to 250,000 clones, around 81% seen once. The trim removed 2 bases at V and 6 bases at J, leaving 7 bases unmatched. The CDR3 extends over 16 amino acids. From germline, CDR1 is MNHNY and CDR2 SVGAGI (reference sequence). These data are taken from a study of blood T cell repertoires in COVID-19. V and J are TRBV6-6 and TRBJ1-2, with 12 bases matching TRBD1. This TCR was recovered from a woman in her sixties or seventies with acute or convalescent COVID-19. Source material: peripheral blood. Here the CDR3 reads CASSYATGTGGDGYTF. Written as DNA, the CDR3 is TGTGCCAGCAGTTACGCAACCGGGACAGGGGGCGATGGCTACACCTTC.